This T cell receptor (beta chain) was sequenced during a study of blood T cell repertoires in COVID-19. V was pared by 3 bases and J by 10 bases, with 13 bases between. The CDR3 runs 14 residues. Germline loops: CDR1 LNHDA, CDR2 SQIVND (reference sequence). This clone was recorded only once. Using immunoSEQ multiplex PCR, the repertoire was profiled, and TCRdb retains in-frame clones only, with some absent. The sample has roughly 340,000 clones; about 90% are singletons. The TCR comes from a woman younger than 35 who had recovered from COVID-19. The chain uses TRBV19 and TRBJ1-6, with D possibly being TRBD1 (5 bases). The sequenced material came from peripheral blood. CDR3 DNA: TGTGCCAGTAGTATTTCAGGGCTTCGATCACCCCTCCACTTT. It specifies CASSISGLRSPLHF.